Listed below are T cell receptor beta chains from one sample, sequenced in a study of cytomegalovirus exposure and HLA in healthy donors. Measured with immunoSEQ multiplex PCR; TCRdb has only the in-frame clones, and not every one. The top ten hold 3.5% to 4.5% of the sample, which has 180,000 or so clones, over 65% seen once. The sample taken for sequencing was PBMCs. Source of these receptors: a woman aged 60-75 years in good health and CMV-seropositive. Each CDR3 is given with its conserved first and last residue. D genes are given only for firm matches. For some rows the clone size is stated as once, few or many, or as a class when expanded; others skip it.

TRBJ1-3 | NA | TRBV9 | NA | TGTGCCAGCAGCGCACAGGGAATGTCTGGAAACACCATATATTTT | CASSAQGMSGNTIYF
TRBJ1-2 | few | TRBV19 | TRBD1 | TGTGCCAGTAGTAATGGACAGGGCTATGGCTACACCTTC | CASSNGQGYGYTF
TRBJ1-3 | NA | TRBV10-3 | TRBD1 | TGTGCCATTGTACAGGGGGCTGGAAACACCATATATTTT | CAIVQGAGNTIYF
TRBJ1-3 | NA | TRBV4-2 | NA | TGTGCCAGCAGCCAAGATTCGGCGGTCTCTGGAAACACCATATATTTT | CASSQDSAVSGNTIYF
TRBJ1-2 | NA | TRBV11-2 | TRBD1 | TGTGCCAGCAGCTTCCAGGGGGCATATGGCTACACCTTC | CASSFQGAYGYTF
TRBJ2-4 | NA | TRBV7-9 | NA | TGTGCCAGCAGCCTCAGGCCAGGGGCCAAAAACATTCAGTACTTC | CASSLRPGAKNIQYF
TRBJ2-7 | NA | TRBV13 | TRBD1 | TGTGCCAGCAGCAGGGGACAGCTCGCCTACGAGCAGTACTTC | CASSRGQLAYEQYF
TRBJ1-4 | NA | TRBV2 | NA | TGTGCCAGCATCGCCGGTCGGGCCAGGGATGGTGAAAAACTGTTTTTT | CASIAGRARDGEKLFF
TRBJ1-6 | NA | TRBV19 | NA | TGTGCCAGTAGTTCCCACAGGAATTCACCCCTCCACTTT | CASSSHRNSPLHF
TRBJ2-7 | NA | TRBV6-4 | NA | TGTGCCAGCAGTGACCCAGGGAAGGGGACTTCCTACGAGCAGTACTTC | CASSDPGKGTSYEQYF
TRBJ1-1 | NA | TRBV4-1 | TRBD1 | TGCGCCAGCAGCCAGGTGGCAGCAGGGGGATGGACTGAAGCTTTCTTT | CASSQVAAGGWTEAFF
TRBJ2-5 | NA | TRBV27 | TRBD2 | TGTGCCAGCAGTTCCCCTAGCGGGAGCTACCAAGAGACCCAGTACTTC | CASSSPSGSYQETQYF
TRBJ1-2 | NA | TRBV30 | NA | TGTGCCTGGAGACAGGACGCGCTTGGCTACACCTTC | CAWRQDALGYTF
TRBJ1-4 | NA | TRBV2 | NA | TGTGCCAGCACCCGGGGGGTGGTTGGTAATGAAAAACTGTTTTTT | CASTRGVVGNEKLFF
TRBJ2-1 | NA | TRBV27 | TRBD2 | TGTGCCAGCAGTTTATCGATAGCGGGAGCTTACAATGAGCAGTTCTTC | CASSLSIAGAYNEQFF
TRBJ1-2 | few | TRBV29-1 | TRBD1 | TGCAGCGTTGTCGGGACAGGGAATCATGGCTACACCTTC | CSVVGTGNHGYTF
TRBJ2-1 | NA | TRBV7-8 | TRBD2 | TGTGCCAGCAGCTTACTAGCGGGAGGGCCTAATGAGCAGTTCTTC | CASSLLAGGPNEQFF
TRBJ2-6 | NA | TRBV5-1 | NA | TGCGCCAGCAGCCTTCAGATTTCTGGGGCCAACGTCCTGACTTTC | CASSLQISGANVLTF
TRBJ2-3 | NA | TRBV5-4 | TRBD2 | TGTGCCAGCGGTACTAGCGGGTATACGCAGTATTTT | CASGTSGYTQYF
TRBJ2-2 | NA | TRBV30 | TRBD2 | TGTGCCTGGAGCTTAGGGACTAGCGCTACCGACACCGGGGAGCTGTTTTTT | CAWSLGTSATDTGELFF
TRBJ2-5 | NA | TRBV7-7 | NA | TGTGCCAGCAGCTTAGGGAGGGTCGAGACCCAGTACTTC | CASSLGRVETQYF
TRBJ1-2 | NA | TRBV28 | NA | TGTGCCAGCAGTTTGGAGGGTTTTGGCTACACCTTC | CASSLEGFGYTF
TRBJ2-7 | NA | TRBV27 | TRBD2 | TGTGCCAGCACCCGGACTAGCGGTTCCTACGAGCAGTACTTC | CASTRTSGSYEQYF
TRBJ1-1 | NA | TRBV5-6 | NA | TGTGCCAGCAGCTTGGTCAGGGGACGGGAAGCTTTCTTT | CASSLVRGREAFF
TRBJ1-3 | NA | TRBV30 | NA | TGTGCCTGGAGTGCCCGGACACAAGCAAACACCATATATTTT | CAWSARTQANTIYF
TRBJ2-3 | few | TRBV5-6 | TRBD1 | TGTGCCAGCAGCTTGGCCGGGACAGCGGGCACAGATACGCAGTATTTT | CASSLAGTAGTDTQYF
TRBJ1-5 | NA | TRBV5-1 | NA | TGCGCCAGCAGCTTGGATGGGGGCAGTCAGCCCCAGCATTTT | CASSLDGGSQPQHF
TRBJ1-1 | NA | TRBV5-1 | NA | TGCGCCAGCAGCTTTTCAGGGATTTCGAACACTGAAGCTTTCTTT | CASSFSGISNTEAFF
TRBJ2-5 | NA | TRBV7-2 | NA | TGTGCCAGCAGCTTAAAGCGCCGCCAAGAGACCCAGTACTTC | CASSLKRRQETQYF
TRBJ1-2 | NA | TRBV6-6 | NA | TGTGCCAGCAGGAAAGGGGAGGGTGGCTACACCTTC | CASRKGEGGYTF
TRBJ1-5 | few | TRBV21-1 | NA | TGTGCCAGCAGCAACCGAAACCGGCCGACAGTTCCGAGGCAGCCCCAGCATTTT | CASSNRNRPTVPRQPQHF
TRBJ2-7 | NA | TRBV5-1 | TRBD1 | TGCGCCAGCACCCCGGGACAGGGGGGGCCCTACGAGCAGTACTTC | CASTPGQGGPYEQYF
TRBJ1-5 | NA | TRBV28 | NA | TGTGCCAGCAGAGAGACGAGGAATGGCAATCAGCCCCAGCATTTT | CASRETRNGNQPQHF
TRBJ2-7 | NA | TRBV7-2 | TRBD1 | TGTGCCAGCAGCTTAGCCCCGGGACAGGGGGCGTACGAGCAGTACTTC | CASSLAPGQGAYEQYF
TRBJ2-6 | NA | TRBV7-6 | NA | TGTGCCAGCAGCTCCCTGTCCCCTGGGGCCAACGTCCTGACTTTC | CASSSLSPGANVLTF
TRBJ2-7 | NA | TRBV29-1 | NA | TGCAGCGTTGAAACCGGGATCGAGCAGTACTTC | CSVETGIEQYF
TRBJ1-2 | NA | TRBV27 | NA | TGTGCCAGCAGTTTGACAGGTAGCTATGGCTACACCTTC | CASSLTGSYGYTF
TRBJ1-3 | NA | TRBV5-1 | NA | TGCGCCAGCAGCTTGGGGGGAGTATCTGGAAACACCATATATTTT | CASSLGGVSGNTIYF
TRBJ1-5 | NA | TRBV28 | NA | TGTGCCACCCAGTTCAGAAATCAGCCCCAGCATTTT | CATQFRNQPQHF
TRBJ2-1 | NA | TRBV15 | TRBD2 | TGTGCCACCAGCAGAGGAGTGAATAGCGGGGCTTGGGATGAGCAGTTCTTC | CATSRGVNSGAWDEQFF
TRBJ2-7 | few | TRBV6-5 | TRBD1 | TGTGCCAGCGGGCCCGGGACAGGGGGGAGTAACGAGCAGTACTTC | CASGPGTGGSNEQYF
TRBJ2-1 | NA | TRBV11-2 | TRBD2 | TGTGCCAGCAGCTTAGGGCTAGCGGCCGGGAATGAGCAGTTCTTC | CASSLGLAAGNEQFF
TRBJ2-7 | NA | TRBV28 | NA | TGTGCCAGCAGCGGGAGAGGTAGCGGATCCTACGAGCAGTACTTC | CASSGRGSGSYEQYF
TRBJ2-2 | few | TRBV28 | TRBD2 | TGTGCCAGCAGTGAACAACTGACTAGCATCGACACCGGGGAGCTGTTTTTT | CASSEQLTSIDTGELFF
TRBJ1-2 | NA | TRBV5-1 | NA | TGCGCCAGCAGCCTGGAGGGGTTTAAGAATGGCTACACCTTC | CASSLEGFKNGYTF
TRBJ2-1 | NA | TRBV29-1 | NA | TGCAGCGTTGAAGTTATTGTCCTTCGGCGGGACGTCTACAATGAGCAGTTCTTC | CSVEVIVLRRDVYNEQFF
TRBJ2-1 | NA | TRBV6-5 | TRBD1 | TGTGCCAGCAGCCCGGACAGGGGGAACAACAATGAGCAGTTCTTC | CASSPDRGNNNEQFF
TRBJ2-1 | NA | TRBV10-3 | NA | TGTGCCATCAGTGAGGGGCTTTTAGTCCCCTACAATGAGCAGTTCTTC | CAISEGLLVPYNEQFF
TRBJ1-4 | NA | TRBV11-2 | NA | TGTGCCAGCAGCTTAGGCCAGGTCCGCGAAAAACTGTTTTTT | CASSLGQVREKLFF
TRBJ2-2 | once | TRBV27 | NA | TGTGCCAGCAGTTTGGGGACACCAGCTGGGGAGCTGTTTTTT | CASSLGTPAGELFF
TRBJ2-5 | once | TRBV7-9 | TRBD2 | TGTGCCAGCAGCTTCGCCGGGACTACCCAAGAGACCCAGTACTTC | CASSFAGTTQETQYF
TRBJ1-2 | once | TRBV6-6 | NA | TGTGCCAGCAGCCCCGACTTAGACTATGGCTACACCTTC | CASSPDLDYGYTF
TRBJ2-3 | NA | TRBV27 | NA | TGTGCCAGCAGTTTGGTACAAACAGCCCTTAGCACAGATACGCAGTATTTT | CASSLVQTALSTDTQYF